This T cell receptor beta chain derives from a study of identical twins. TCRdb analysed the 5' RACE reads with MiXCR anew, one entry per CDR3 protein. The table has 1.5 million to 2 million distinct CDR3 sequences, 32% seen once. The source of this sequence is a newborn girl in good health. Sequencing was performed on cord blood.

CDR3 sequence (DNA): TGTGCCAGCAGCATGGGGGCAGGGGCCTACGAGCAGTACTTC. This sequence encodes CASSMGAGAYEQYF. This chain uses TRBV11-2 with TRBJ2-5; D is possibly TRBD1 (6 bases). The J call may be incorrect, as the DNA end agrees better with TRBJ2-7. The CDR3 extends over 14 amino acids. Germline lookup yields CDR1 SGHAT and CDR2 FQNNGV.